A single sample gave rise to the 8 T cell receptor beta chains below, sequenced in a study of T cell repertoires in cytomegalovirus infection. Using its own MiXCR run on the reads, TCRdb lists one record per CDR3 protein. This sample has about 830,000 distinct CDR3 sequences; 32% occur once, and the top ten carry around 11%. Which antigens these TCRs recognize remains unknown. Sequences were derived from cultured CD8+ T cells from PBMCs, sampled from culture after CMV antigen stimulation. These receptors all stem from a human donor in good health (CMV status not recorded). Some clones in this sample may be carry-over from other donors' samples.

The chain couples TRBV19 to TRBJ1-2; 7 positions agree with TRBD1. CDR3 length: 12 amino acids. J was trimmed by 8 bases and V by 6 bases; bases with no gene match: 6. Germline CDR1 reads LNHDA; CDR2 reads SQIVND (reference sequence). CDR3 protein: CASSTGALGYTF. Here the CDR3 DNA reads TGTGCCAGTAGCACAGGGGCGCTCGGCTACACCTTC.

This clonotype was counted many times. The chain links TRBV12-3 or TRBV12-4 to TRBJ2-1; 8 bases are shared with TRBD2. V was pared by 7 bases and J by 7 bases, with 3 bases of the junction left unmatched. The CDR3 is made up of 12 amino acids. CDR3 in DNA: TGTGCCAGCACCTCGGGGGGGAATGAGCAGTTCTTC. Its translation: CASTSGGNEQFF.

The chain is built from TRBV6-2 or TRBV6-3 and TRBJ1-2; the D gene is possibly TRBD1 (6 bases). The CDR3 covers 17 residues. V was trimmed by 7 bases and J by 4 bases, leaving 25 bases between them. Germline lookup yields CDR1 MNHEY and CDR2 SVGEGT. This CDR3 is CASTQQGYGGIGYGYTF. The CDR3 DNA follows: TGTGCCAGCACCCAACAAGGATACGGGGGCATCGGCTATGGCTACACCTTC.

This chain links TRBV7-6 with TRBJ2-7, with 7 bases aligning to TRBD2. Germline V gives CDR1 SGHVS, CDR2 FNYEAQ. V gave up 0 bases and J gave up 7 bases; unmatched junction bases: 9. This CDR3 has 15 amino acids. The CDR3 nucleotides read TGTGCCAGCAGCTTAGCTTCGAGCGGGGTTAGAGAGCAGTACTTC. Residues: CASSLASSGVREQYF.

The chain links TRBV4-3 to TRBJ2-5; no firm D call. The CDR3 covers 19 residues. Trimming took 0 bases from V and 5 from J, leaving 25 bases between them. Per germline, CDR1 LGHNA and CDR2 YSLEER. The CDR3 coding sequence is TGCGCCAGCAGCCAAGATCTCGTAGGGTATGGGTACGAGACGGAGACCCAGTACTTC. It yields the protein CASSQDLVGYGYETETQYF.

This clonotype appeared many times. This chain connects TRBV7-8 to TRBJ2-2, with 8 bases that match TRBD1. Trimming cost V 2 bases and J 2 bases; bases outside gene matches: 7. The germline V gene encodes CDR1 SGHVS and CDR2 FQNEAQ. This CDR3 spans 17 amino acids. The CDR3: CASSLPRTGSNTGELFF. CDR3 in DNA: TGTGCCAGCAGCTTACCCCGGACAGGGTCCAACACCGGGGAGCTGTTTTTT. Drawing the rest from reference TRBV7-8 and TRBJ2-2, the complete variable domain is GAGVSQSPRYKVAKRGQDVALRCDPISGHVSLFWYQQALGQGPEFLTYFQNEAQLDKSGLPSDRFFAERPEGSVSTLKIQRTQQEDSAVYLCASSLPRTGSNTGELFFGEGSRLTVL.

This clonotype was observed a handful of times. This chain joins TRBV6-6 and TRBJ1-5; no clear D. Deletions cut 2 bases from V and 2 bases from J, with 13 bases between. The CDR3 length is 16 residues. The germline gives CDR1 MNHNY, CDR2 SVGAGI (reference sequence). The CDR3 reads CASSYLISPGNQPQHF. CDR3 in DNA: TGTGCCAGCAGTTACCTGATCTCCCCGGGCAATCAGCCCCAGCATTTT.

This clonotype has a handful of counts. This chain connects TRBV4-1 to TRBJ2-1; TRBD2 matches 7 bases. V gave up 1 base and J gave up 0 bases; unmatched junction bases: 6. Germline loops: CDR1 MGHRA, CDR2 YSYEKL. This CDR3 comprises 17 residues. CDR3 sequence reads: CASSQVAGGSSYNEQFF. CDR3 DNA: TGCGCCAGCAGCCAAGTCGCCGGGGGGAGCTCCTACAATGAGCAGTTCTTC.